This TCR beta chain was observed in a study of PD-L1 blockade in urothelial cancer. Study information: Investigators checked blood 3 weeks (second dose) and 6 weeks after treatment start. Blood samples had a median of 141,255 T cells.

Per germline, CDR1 LNHDA and CDR2 SQIVND (reference sequence). V lost 1 base, J lost 5 bases, and 10 bases stayed unmatched. CDR3 length: 16 residues. Time point indicated: peripheral blood 6 weeks after treatment start. Sequencing was performed with immunoSEQ multiplex PCR; in TCRdb, only in-frame clones are kept and a portion is missing. The sample has around 47,000 clones; roughly four fifths are singletons. Sequencing used PBMCs, obtained around atezolizumab (anti-PD-L1) treatment. The receptor was derived from a man aged 60-69 years with urothelial cancer. The J gene is TRBJ2-5, the V gene TRBV19, with 7 bases lining up with TRBD2. The CDR3 DNA follows: TGTGCCAGTAGTATAGGTAGCGGGTCAAGGACGGAGACCCAGTACTTC. Translated: CASSIGSGSRTETQYF.